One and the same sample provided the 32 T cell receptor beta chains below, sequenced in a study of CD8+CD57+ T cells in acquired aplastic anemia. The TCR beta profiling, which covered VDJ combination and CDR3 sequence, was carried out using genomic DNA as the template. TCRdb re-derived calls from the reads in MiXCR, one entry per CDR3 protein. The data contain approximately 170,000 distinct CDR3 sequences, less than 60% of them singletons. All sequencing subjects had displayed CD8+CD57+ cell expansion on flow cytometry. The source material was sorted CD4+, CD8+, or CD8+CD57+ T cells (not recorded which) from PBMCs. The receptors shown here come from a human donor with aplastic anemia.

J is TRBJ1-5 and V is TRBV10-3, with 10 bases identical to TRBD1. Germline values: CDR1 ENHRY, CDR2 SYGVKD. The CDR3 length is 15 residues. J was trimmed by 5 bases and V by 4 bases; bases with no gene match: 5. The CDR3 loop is CAISATGGSYQPQHF. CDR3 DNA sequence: TGTGCCATCAGTGCGACAGGGGGCAGCTATCAGCCCCAGCATTTT.

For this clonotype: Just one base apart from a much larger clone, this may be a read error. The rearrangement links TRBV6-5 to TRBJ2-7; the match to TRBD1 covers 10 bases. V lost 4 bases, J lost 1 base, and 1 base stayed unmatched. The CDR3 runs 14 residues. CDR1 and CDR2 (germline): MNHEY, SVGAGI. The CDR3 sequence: CASSWTGGSYEQYF. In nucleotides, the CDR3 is TGTGCCAGCAGTTGGACAGGGGGGTCCTACGAGCAGTACTTC.

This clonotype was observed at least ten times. In DNA, the CDR3 is TGTGCCAGCAGTGGGGTACAGGGCAGCCGCGAAAAACTGTTTTTT. This sequence encodes CASSGVQGSREKLFF. The J gene is TRBJ1-4, the V gene TRBV6-1; a possible D gene is TRBD1 (6 bases). Germline CDR1 MNHNS, CDR2 SASEGT. CDR3 size: 15 residues. V dropped 4 bases and J dropped 8 bases, with 17 bases sitting between them.

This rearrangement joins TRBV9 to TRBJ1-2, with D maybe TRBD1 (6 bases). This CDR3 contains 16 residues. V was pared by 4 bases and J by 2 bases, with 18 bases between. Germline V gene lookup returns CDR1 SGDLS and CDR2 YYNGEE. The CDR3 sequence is CASSFVGGGRNYGYTF. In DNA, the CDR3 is TGTGCCAGCAGCTTCGTTGGCGGGGGCCGGAACTATGGCTACACCTTC.

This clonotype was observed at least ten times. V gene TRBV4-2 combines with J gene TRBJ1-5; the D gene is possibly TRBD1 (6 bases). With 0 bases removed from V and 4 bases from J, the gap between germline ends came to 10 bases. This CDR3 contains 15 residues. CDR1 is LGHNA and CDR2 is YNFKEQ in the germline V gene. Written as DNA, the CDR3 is TGTGCCAGCAGCCAAGATGGACAGAGTAATCAGCCCCAGCATTTT. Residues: CASSQDGQSNQPQHF.

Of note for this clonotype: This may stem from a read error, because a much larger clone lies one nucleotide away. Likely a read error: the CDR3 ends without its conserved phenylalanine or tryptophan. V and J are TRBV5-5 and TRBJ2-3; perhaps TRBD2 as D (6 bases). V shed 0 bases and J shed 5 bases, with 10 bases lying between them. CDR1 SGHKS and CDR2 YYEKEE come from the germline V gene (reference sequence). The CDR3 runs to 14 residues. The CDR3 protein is CASSLVRLVDTQYS. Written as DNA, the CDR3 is TGTGCCAGCAGCTTGGTCCGACTAGTAGATACGCAGTATTCT.

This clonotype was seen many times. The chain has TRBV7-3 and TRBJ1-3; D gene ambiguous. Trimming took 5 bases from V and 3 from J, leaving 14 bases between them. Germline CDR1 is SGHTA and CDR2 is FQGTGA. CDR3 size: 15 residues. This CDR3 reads CASSPSPSSGNTIYF. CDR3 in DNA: TGTGCCAGCAGCCCTAGTCCCAGCAGTGGAAACACCATATATTTT.

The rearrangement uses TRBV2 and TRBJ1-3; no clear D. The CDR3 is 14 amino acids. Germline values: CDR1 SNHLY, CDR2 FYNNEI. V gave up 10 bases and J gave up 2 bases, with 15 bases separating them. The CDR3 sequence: CAIQRSRTGNTIYF. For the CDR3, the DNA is TGTGCCATCCAAAGATCGAGAACTGGAAACACCATATATTTT. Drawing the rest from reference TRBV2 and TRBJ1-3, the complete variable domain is EPEVTQTPSHQVTQMGQEVILRCVPISNHLYFYWYRQILGQKVEFLVSFYNNEISEKSEIFDDQFSVERPDGSNFTLKIRSTKLEDSAMYFCAIQRSRTGNTIYFGEGSWLTVV.

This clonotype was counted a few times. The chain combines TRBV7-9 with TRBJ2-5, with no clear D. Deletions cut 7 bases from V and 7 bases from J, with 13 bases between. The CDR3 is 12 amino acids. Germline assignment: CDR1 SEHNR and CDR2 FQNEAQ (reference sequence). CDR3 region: CASNSGWGTQYF. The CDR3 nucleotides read TGTGCCAGCAACTCAGGATGGGGGACCCAGTACTTC.

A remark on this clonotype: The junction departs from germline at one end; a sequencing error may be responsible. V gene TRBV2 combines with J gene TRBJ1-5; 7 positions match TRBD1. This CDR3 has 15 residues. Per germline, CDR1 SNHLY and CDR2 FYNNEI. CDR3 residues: CASSEAPGQNQPQHF. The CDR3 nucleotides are TGTGCCAGCAGTGAGGCTCCGGGACAGAATCAGCCTCAGCATTTT.

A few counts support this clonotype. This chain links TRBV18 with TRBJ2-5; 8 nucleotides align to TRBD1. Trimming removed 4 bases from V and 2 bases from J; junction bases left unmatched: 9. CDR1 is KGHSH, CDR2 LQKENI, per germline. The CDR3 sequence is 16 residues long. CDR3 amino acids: CASSLGQGWAQETQYF. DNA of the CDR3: TGTGCCAGCTCACTCGGACAGGGCTGGGCACAAGAGACCCAGTACTTC. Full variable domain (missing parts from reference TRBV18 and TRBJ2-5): NAGVMQNPRHLVRRRGQEARLRCSPMKGHSHVYWYRQLPEEGLKFMVYLQKENIIDESGMPKERFSAEFPKEGPSILRIQQVVRGDSAAYFCASSLGQGWAQETQYFGPGTRLLVL.

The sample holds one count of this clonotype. In nucleotides, the CDR3 is TGTGCCAGTAGGGCAGGGGGCGCCTATGGCTACACCTTC. This sequence encodes CASRAGGAYGYTF. V usage is TRBV19 and J usage is TRBJ1-2; TRBD1 aligns across 8 bases. V gave up 6 bases and J gave up 4 bases; unmatched junction bases: 4. The germline CDR1 and CDR2 sequences are LNHDA and SQIVND (reference sequence). The CDR3 contains 13 residues. Full variable domain (remainder filled in from reference TRBV19 and TRBJ1-2): DGGITQSPKYLFRKEGQNVTLSCEQNLNHDAMYWYRQDPGQGLRLIYYSQIVNDFQKGDIAEGYSVSREKKESFPLTVTSAQKNPTAFYLCASRAGGAYGYTFGSGTRLTVV.

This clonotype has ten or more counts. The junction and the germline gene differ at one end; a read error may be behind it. The CDR3 DNA sequence: TGTGCCAGCAGTGACCGTCTAGCGGGAGGGAAACCAATGGAGTTC. Protein product: CASSDRLAGGKPMEF. The rearrangement uses TRBV6-4 and TRBJ2-1, with 12 bases fitting TRBD2. Germline lookup yields CDR1 MRHNA and CDR2 SNTAGT. This CDR3 contains 15 residues.

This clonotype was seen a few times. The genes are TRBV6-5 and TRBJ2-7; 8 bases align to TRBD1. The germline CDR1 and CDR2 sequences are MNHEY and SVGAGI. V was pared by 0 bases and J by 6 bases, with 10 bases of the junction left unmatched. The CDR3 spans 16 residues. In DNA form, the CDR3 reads TGTGCCAGCAGTTACTCGTCACAGGGGGATCTCTCCGAGCAGTACTTC. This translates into CASSYSSQGDLSEQYF.

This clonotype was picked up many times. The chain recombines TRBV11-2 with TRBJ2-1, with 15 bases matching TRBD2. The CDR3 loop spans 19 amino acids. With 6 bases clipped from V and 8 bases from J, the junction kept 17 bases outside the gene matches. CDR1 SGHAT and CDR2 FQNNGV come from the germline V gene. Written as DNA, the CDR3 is TGTGCCAGCAGGAGCGGTCTGGGACTAGCGGGGGGCCGGGCGGATGAGCAGTTCTTC. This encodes CASRSGLGLAGGRADEQFF.

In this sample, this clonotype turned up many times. The CDR3: CASSGASVGADTQYF. As DNA, the CDR3 is TGTGCCAGCAGTGGGGCGTCGGTGGGCGCAGATACGCAGTATTTT. The chain combines TRBV12-3 or TRBV12-4 with TRBJ2-3, with D possibly matching TRBD1 (5 bases). The V and J ends lost 5 bases and 4 bases respectively, with 16 bases between them. The CDR3 runs 15 residues.

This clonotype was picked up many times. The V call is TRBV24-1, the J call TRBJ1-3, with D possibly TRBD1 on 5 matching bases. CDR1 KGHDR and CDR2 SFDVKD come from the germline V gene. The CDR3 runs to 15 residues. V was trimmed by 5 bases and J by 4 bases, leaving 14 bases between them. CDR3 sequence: CATSVSDSPGNTIYF. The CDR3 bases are TGTGCCACCAGTGTTTCCGACAGTCCCGGAAACACCATATATTTT.

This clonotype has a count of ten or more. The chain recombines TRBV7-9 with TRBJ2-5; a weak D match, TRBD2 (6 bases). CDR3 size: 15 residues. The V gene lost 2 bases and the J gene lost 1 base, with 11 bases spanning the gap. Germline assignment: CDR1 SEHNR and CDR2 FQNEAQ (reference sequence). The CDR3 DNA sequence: TGTGCCAGCAGCTTAATCGGGAGCGGCCAAGAGACCCAGTACTTC. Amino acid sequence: CASSLIGSGQETQYF.

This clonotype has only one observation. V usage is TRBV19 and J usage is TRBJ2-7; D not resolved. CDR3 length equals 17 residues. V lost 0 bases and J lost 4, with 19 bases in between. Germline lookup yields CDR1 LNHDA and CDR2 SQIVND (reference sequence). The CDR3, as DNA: TGTGCCAGTAGTATAGACCACAGTGGAGCCATGGGATACGAGCAGTACTTC. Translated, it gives CASSIDHSGAMGYEQYF.

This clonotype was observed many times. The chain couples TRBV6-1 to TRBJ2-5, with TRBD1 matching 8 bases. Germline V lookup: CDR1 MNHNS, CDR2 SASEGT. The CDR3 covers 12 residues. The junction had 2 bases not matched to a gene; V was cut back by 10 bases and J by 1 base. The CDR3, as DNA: TGTGCCACCCAGGGGGCCCAAGAGACCCAGTACTTC. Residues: CATQGAQETQYF.

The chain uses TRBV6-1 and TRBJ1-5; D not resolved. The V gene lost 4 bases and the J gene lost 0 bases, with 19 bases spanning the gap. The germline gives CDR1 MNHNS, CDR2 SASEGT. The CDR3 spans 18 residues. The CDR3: CASSVKGSSGISNQPQHF. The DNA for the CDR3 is TGTGCCAGCAGTGTTAAGGGAAGTTCTGGGATTAGCAATCAGCCCCAGCATTTT.

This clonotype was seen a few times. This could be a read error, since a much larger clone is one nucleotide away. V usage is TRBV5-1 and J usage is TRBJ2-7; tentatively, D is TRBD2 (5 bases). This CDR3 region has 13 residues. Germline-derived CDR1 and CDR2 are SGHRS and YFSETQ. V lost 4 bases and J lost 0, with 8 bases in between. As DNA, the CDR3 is TGCGCCAGCAGCCCCGGGAACTCCTACGAGCAGTACGTC. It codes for CASSPGNSYEQYV.

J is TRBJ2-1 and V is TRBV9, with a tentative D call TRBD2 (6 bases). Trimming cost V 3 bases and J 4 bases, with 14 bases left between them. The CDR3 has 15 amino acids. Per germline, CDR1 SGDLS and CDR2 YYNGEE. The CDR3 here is CASSASGLSYNEQFF. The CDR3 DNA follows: TGTGCCAGCAGCGCTTCGGGACTGAGTTACAATGAGCAGTTCTTC. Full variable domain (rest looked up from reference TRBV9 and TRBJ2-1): DSGVTQTPKHLITATGQRVTLRCSPRSGDLSVYWYQQSLDQGLQFLIQYYNGEERAKGNILERFSAQQFPDLHSELNLSSLELGDSALYFCASSASGLSYNEQFFGPGTRLTVL.

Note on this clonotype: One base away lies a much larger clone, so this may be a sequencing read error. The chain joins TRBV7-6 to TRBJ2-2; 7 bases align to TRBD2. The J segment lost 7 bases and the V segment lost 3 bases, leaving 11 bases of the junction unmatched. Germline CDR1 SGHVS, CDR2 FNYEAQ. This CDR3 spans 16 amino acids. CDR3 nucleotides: TGTGCCAGCAGCTTCCCGCGGGGGAGAGGTGTCGGGGAGCTGTTTTTT. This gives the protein CASSFPRGRGVGELFF.

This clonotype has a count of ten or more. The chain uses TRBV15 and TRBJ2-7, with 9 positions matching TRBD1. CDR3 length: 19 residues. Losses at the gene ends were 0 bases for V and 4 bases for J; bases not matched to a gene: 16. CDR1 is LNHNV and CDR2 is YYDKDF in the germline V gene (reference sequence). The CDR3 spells CATSRERPQTGGRPYEQYV. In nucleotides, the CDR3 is TGTGCCACCAGCAGAGAGCGCCCCCAGACAGGGGGTAGACCTTACGAGCAGTACGTC.

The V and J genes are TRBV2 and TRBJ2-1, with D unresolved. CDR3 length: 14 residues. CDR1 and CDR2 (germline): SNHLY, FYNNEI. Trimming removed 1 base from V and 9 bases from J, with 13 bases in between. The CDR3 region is CASSEVVTLGEQFF. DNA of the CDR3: TGTGCCAGCAGTGAAGTGGTGACCCTGGGTGAGCAGTTCTTC.

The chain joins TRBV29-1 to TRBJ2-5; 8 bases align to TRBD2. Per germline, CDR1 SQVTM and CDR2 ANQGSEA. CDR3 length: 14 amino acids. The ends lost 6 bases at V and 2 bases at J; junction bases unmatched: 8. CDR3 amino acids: CSVAIAGPQETQYF. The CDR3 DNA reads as TGCAGCGTCGCAATAGCGGGGCCACAAGAGACCCAGTACTTC.

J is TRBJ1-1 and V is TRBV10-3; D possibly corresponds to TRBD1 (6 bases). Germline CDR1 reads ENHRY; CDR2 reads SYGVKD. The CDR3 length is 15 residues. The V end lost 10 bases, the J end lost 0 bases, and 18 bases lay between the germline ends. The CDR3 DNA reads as TGTGCCAGCGATAAACCGGGACATCTGAACACTGAAGCTTTCTTT. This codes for CASDKPGHLNTEAFF.

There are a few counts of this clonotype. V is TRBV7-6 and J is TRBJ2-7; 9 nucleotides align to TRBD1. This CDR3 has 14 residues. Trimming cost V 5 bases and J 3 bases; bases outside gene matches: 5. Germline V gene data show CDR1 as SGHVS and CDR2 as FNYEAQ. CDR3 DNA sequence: TGTGCCAGCAGCCTCCGGACAGGGGACTACGAGCAGTACTTC. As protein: CASSLRTGDYEQYF.

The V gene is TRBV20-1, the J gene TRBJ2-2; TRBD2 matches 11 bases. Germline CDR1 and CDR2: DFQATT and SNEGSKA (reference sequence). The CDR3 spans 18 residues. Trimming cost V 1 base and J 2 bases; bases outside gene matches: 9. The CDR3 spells CSARGIRTSGSNTGELFF. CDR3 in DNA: TGCAGTGCTAGAGGTATCCGGACTAGCGGGTCTAACACCGGGGAGCTGTTTTTT.

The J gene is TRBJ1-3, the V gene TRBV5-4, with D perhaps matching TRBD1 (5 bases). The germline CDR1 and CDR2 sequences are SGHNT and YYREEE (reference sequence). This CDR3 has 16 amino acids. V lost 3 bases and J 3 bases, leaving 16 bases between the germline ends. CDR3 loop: CASSSPGAARGNTIYF. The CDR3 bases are TGTGCCAGCAGCTCCCCCGGGGCTGCCCGTGGAAACACCATATATTTT. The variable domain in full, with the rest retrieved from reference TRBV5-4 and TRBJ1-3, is ETGVTQSPTHLIKTRGQQVTLRCSSQSGHNTVSWYQQALGQGPQFIFQYYREEENGRGNFPPRFSGLQFPNYSSELNVNALELDDSALYLCASSSPGAARGNTIYFGEGSWLTVV.

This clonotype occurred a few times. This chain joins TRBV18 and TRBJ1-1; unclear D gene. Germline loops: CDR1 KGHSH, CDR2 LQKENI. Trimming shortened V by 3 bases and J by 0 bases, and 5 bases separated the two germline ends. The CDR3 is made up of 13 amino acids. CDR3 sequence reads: CASSPDLNTEAFF. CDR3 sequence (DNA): TGTGCCAGCTCACCTGATTTGAACACTGAAGCTTTCTTT.